This T cell receptor (beta chain) was observed in a study of blood T cell repertoires in COVID-19. Study context: COVID-19 samples collected from the United States, Italy and Spain covered acute and convalescent phases. Sample material is recorded as cDNA or gDNA derived from T cells, B-cell-depleted T cells, or PBMCs.

Sequencing was performed with immunoSEQ multiplex PCR; in TCRdb, only in-frame clones are kept and a portion is missing. Of 200,000 to 250,000 clones listed, 85% are singletons. The TCR sequence derives from a woman aged 65 to 85 with COVID-19, enrolled during active disease. Sequences were obtained from peripheral blood.

The CDR3: CASSPARGDNEKLFF. CDR3 DNA: TGCGCCAGCAGCCCCGCCCGGGGAGATAATGAAAAACTGTTTTTT. The rearrangement joins TRBV5-1 to TRBJ1-4; no clear D. V was clipped by 4 bases and J by 4 bases, with 14 bases between them. There are 15 residues in the CDR3. Germline lookup yields CDR1 SGHRS and CDR2 YFSETQ.